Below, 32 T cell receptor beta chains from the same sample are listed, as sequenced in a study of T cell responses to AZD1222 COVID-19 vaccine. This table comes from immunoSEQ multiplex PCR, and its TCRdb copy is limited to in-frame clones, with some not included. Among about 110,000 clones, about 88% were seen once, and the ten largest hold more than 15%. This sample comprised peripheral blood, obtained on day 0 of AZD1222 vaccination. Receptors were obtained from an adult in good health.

The CDR3 bases are TGTGCCAGCAGCAAAGCCGGACTAGCGGAAGTGTCAGATACGCAGTATTTT. This translates into CASSKAGLAEVSDTQYF. The rearrangement joins TRBV21-1 to TRBJ2-3; whether TRBD2, the table's D call, matches the DNA was not checked. TRBV21-1 is described as a pseudogene. There are 17 residues in the CDR3.

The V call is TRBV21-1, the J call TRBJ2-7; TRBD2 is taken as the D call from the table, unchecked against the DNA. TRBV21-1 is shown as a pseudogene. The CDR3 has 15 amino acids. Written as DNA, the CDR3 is TGTGCCAAAGAGGGGACTAGCGGGAGAAATCGCGAGCAGTACGTC. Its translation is CAKEGTSGRNREQYV.

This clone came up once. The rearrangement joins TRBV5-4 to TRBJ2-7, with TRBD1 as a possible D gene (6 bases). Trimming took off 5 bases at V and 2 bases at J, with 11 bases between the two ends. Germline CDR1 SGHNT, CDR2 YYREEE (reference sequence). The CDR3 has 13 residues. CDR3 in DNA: TGTGCCAGCAGACAGGGACCGACCTACGAGCAGTACTTC. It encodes CASRQGPTYEQYF. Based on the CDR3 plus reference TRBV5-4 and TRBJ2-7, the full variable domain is ETGVTQSPTHLIKTRGQQVTLRCSSQSGHNTVSWYQQALGQGPQFIFQYYREEENGRGNFPPRFSGLQFPNYSSELNVNALELDDSALYLCASRQGPTYEQYFGPGTRLTVT.

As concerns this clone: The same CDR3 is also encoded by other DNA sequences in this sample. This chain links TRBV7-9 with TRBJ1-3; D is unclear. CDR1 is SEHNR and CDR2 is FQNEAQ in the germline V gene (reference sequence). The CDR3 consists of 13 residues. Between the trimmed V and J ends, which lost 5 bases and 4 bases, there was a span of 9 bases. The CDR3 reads CASSLGSGNTIYF. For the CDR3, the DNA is TGTGCCAGCAGCCTGGGAAGCGGAAACACCATATATTTT.

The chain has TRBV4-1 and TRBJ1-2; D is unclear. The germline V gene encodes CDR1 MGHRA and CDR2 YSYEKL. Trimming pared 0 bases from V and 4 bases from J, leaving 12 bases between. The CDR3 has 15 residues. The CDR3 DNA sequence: TGCGCCAGCAGCCAAGATATTGCGGGTTCCTATGGCTACACCTTC. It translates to CASSQDIAGSYGYTF.

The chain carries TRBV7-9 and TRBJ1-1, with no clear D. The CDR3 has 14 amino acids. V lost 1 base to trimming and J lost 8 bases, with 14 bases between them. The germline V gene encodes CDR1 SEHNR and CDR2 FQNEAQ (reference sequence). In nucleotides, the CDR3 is TGTGCCAGCAGCTTAGGGGTATCGCTGGAGGAAGCTTTCTTT. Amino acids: CASSLGVSLEEAFF.

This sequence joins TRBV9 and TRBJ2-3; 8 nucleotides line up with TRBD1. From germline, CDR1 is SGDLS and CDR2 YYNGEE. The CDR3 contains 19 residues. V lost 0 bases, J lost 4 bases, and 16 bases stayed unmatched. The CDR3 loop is CASSVAKLGRQGFPDTQYF. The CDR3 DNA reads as TGTGCCAGCAGCGTAGCTAAACTTGGGAGACAGGGGTTTCCAGATACGCAGTATTTT.

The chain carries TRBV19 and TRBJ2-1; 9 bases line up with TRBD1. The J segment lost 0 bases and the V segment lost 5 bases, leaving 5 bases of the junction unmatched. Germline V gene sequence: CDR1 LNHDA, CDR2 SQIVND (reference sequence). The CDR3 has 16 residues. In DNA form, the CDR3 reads TGTGCCAGTAGTTCGGGACAGGGTAGCTCCTACAATGAGCAGTTCTTC. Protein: CASSSGQGSSYNEQFF. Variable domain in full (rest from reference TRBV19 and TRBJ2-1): DGGITQSPKYLFRKEGQNVTLSCEQNLNHDAMYWYRQDPGQGLRLIYYSQIVNDFQKGDIAEGYSVSREKKESFPLTVTSAQKNPTAFYLCASSSGQGSSYNEQFFGPGTRLTVL.

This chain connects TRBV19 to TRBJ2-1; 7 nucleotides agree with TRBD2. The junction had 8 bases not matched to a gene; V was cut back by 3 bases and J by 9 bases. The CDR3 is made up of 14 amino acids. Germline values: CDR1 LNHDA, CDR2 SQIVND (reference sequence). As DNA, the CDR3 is TGTGCCAGTAGTATCTTCGCGGGAGTTACTGAGCAGTTCTTC. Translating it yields CASSIFAGVTEQFF.

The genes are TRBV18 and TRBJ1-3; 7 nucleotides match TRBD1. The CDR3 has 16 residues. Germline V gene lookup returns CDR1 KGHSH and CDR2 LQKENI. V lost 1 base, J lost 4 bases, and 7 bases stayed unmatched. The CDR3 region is CASSPLATGAGNTIYF. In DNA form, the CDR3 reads TGTGCCAGCTCACCACTCGCAACAGGGGCCGGAAACACCATATATTTT.

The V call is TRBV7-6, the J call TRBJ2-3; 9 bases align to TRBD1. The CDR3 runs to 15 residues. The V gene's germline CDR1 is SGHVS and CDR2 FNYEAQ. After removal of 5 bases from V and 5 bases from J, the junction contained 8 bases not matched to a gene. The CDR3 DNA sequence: TGTGCCAGCAGCCTTCGGGACAGGGCGGTAGATACGCAGTATTTT. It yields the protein CASSLRDRAVDTQYF.

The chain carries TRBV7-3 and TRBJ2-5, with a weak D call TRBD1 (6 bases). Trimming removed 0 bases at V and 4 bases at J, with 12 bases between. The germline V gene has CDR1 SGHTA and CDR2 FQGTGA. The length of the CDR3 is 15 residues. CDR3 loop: CASSLTAGARETQYF. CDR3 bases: TGTGCCAGCAGCTTAACAGCAGGGGCCCGAGAGACCCAGTACTTC.

CDR3 sequence: CASSQGTASSYEQYV. CDR3 coding DNA: TGCGCCAGCAGCCAAGGGACAGCTTCCTCCTACGAGCAGTACGTC. The chain is built from TRBV4-1 and TRBJ2-7; possibly TRBD1 for D (6 bases). Trimming stripped 1 base from V and 0 bases from J, with 10 bases between. CDR1 and CDR2 (germline): MGHRA, YSYEKL. The CDR3 is 15 residues long.

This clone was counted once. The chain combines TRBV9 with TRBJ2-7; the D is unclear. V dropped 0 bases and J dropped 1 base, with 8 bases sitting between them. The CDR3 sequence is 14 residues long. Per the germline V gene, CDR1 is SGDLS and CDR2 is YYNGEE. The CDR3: CASSVDLLSYEQYF. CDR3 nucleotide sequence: TGTGCCAGCAGCGTAGATCTGCTTTCCTACGAGCAGTACTTC.

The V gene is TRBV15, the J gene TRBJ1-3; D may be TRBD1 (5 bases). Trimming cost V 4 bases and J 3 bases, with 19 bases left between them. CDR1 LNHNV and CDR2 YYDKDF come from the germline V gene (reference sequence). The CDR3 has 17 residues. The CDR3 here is CATSMGLAGRDGNTIYF. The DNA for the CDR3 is TGTGCCACCAGCATGGGGTTGGCAGGGAGGGATGGAAACACCATATATTTT.

This CDR3 is CASSRSVGGGAINEKLFF. CDR3 bases: TGTGCCAGCAGCCGTTCAGTGGGGGGCGGGGCGATTAATGAAAAACTGTTTTTT. The chain couples TRBV3-1 (or the pseudogene TRBV3-2) to TRBJ1-4, with D perhaps matching TRBD1 (6 bases). CDR3 length: 18 residues. Trimming stripped 4 bases from V and 4 bases from J, with 22 bases between. Germline V lookup: CDR1 LGHDT, CDR2 YNNKEL (reference sequence).

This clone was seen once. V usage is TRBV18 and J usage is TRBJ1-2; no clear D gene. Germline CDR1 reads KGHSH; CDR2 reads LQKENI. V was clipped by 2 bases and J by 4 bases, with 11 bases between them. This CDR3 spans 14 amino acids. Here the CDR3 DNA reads TGTGCCAGCTCACCATTGGAGGAGGGCTATGGCTACACCTTC. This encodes CASSPLEEGYGYTF.

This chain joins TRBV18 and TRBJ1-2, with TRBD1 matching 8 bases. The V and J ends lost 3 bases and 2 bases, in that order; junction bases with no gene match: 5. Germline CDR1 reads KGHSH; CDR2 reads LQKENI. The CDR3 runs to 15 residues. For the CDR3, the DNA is TGTGCCAGCTCACCGACAGGGGAAAACAACTATGGCTACACCTTC. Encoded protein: CASSPTGENNYGYTF.

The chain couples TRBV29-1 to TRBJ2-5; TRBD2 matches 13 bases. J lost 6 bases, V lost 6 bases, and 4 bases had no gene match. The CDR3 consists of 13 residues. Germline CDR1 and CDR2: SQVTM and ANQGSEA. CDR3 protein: CSVTSGGAKTQYF. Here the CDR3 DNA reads TGCAGCGTCACTAGCGGGGGGGCGAAGACCCAGTACTTC.

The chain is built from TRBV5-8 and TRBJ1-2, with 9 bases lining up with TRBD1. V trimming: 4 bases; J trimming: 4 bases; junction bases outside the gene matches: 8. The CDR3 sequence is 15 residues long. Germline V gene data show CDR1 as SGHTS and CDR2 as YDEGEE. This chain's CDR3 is CASSTGQGRAYGYTF. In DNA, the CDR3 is TGTGCCAGCAGCACTGGACAGGGGAGGGCCTATGGCTACACCTTC.

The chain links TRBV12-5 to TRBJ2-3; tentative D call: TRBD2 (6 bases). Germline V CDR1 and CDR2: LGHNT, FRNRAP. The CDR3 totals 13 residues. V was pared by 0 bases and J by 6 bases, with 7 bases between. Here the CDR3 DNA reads TGTGCTAGTGGTTTGGTACGGGGGGATACGCAGTATTTT. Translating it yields CASGLVRGDTQYF.

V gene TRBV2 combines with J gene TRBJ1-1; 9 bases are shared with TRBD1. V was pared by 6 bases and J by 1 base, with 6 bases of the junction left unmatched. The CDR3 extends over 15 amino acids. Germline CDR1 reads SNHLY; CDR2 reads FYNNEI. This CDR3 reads CASRKPGQGNTEAFF. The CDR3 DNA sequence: TGTGCCAGCAGAAAACCGGGACAGGGGAACACTGAAGCTTTCTTT.

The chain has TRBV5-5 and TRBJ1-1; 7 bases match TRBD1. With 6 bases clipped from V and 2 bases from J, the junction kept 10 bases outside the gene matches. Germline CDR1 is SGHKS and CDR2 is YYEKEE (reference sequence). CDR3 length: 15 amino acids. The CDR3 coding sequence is TGTGCCAGCACCCTCCCGGGACAGCCTAACACTGAAGCTTTCTTT. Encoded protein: CASTLPGQPNTEAFF.

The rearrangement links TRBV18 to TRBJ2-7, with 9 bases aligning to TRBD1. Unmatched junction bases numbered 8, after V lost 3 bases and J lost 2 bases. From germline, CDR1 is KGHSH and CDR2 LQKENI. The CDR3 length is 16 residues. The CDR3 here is CASSPLPGQGTYEQYF. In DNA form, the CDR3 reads TGTGCCAGCTCACCTCTCCCGGGACAGGGCACCTACGAGCAGTACTTC.

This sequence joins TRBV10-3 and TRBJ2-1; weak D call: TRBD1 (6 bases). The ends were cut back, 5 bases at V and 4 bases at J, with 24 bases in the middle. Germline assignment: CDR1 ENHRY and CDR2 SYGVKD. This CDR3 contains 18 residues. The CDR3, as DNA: TGTGCCATCAGTACCTTCCCGGGACAACAAAAGCATTACAATGAGCAGTTCTTC. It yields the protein CAISTFPGQQKHYNEQFF.

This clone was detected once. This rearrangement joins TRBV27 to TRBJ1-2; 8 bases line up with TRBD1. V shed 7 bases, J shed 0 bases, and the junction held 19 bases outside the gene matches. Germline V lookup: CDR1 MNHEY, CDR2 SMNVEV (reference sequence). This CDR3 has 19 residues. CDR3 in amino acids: CASTPWTGMNLGANYGYTF. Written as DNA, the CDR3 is TGTGCCAGCACCCCCTGGACAGGGATGAACCTCGGAGCTAACTATGGCTACACCTTC.

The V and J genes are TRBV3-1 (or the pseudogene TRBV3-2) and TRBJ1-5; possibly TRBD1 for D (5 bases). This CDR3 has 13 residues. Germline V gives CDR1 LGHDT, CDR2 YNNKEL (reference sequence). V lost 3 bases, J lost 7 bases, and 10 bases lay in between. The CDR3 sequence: CASSQGGLQPQHF. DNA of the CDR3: TGTGCCAGCAGCCAGGGGGGTTTGCAGCCCCAGCATTTT.

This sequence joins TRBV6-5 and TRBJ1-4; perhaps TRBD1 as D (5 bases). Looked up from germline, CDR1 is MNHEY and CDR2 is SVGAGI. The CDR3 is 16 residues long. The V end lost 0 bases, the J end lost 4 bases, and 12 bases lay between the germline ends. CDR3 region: CASSYSGPQVNEKLFF. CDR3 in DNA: TGTGCCAGCAGTTACTCGGGCCCACAGGTTAATGAAAAACTGTTTTTT.

CDR3 amino acids: CASSYGAAYQPQHF. The DNA of the CDR3 is TGTGCCAGCAGTTACGGGGCAGCTTATCAGCCCCAGCATTTT. V is TRBV6-2 or TRBV6-3 and J is TRBJ1-5, with D possibly TRBD1 on 5 matching bases. This CDR3 spans 14 amino acids. Between the trimmed V and J ends, which lost 2 bases and 5 bases, there was a span of 10 bases. Per the germline V gene, CDR1 is MNHEY and CDR2 is SVGEGT.

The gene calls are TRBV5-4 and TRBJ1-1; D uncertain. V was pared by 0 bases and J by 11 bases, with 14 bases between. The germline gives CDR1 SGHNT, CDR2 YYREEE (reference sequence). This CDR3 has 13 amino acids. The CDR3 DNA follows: TGTGCCAGCAGCTTGGGGTGGGCTAGCGGGGCTTTCTTT. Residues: CASSLGWASGAFF. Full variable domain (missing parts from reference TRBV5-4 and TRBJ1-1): ETGVTQSPTHLIKTRGQQVTLRCSSQSGHNTVSWYQQALGQGPQFIFQYYREEENGRGNFPPRFSGLQFPNYSSELNVNALELDDSALYLCASSLGWASGAFFGQGTRLTVV.

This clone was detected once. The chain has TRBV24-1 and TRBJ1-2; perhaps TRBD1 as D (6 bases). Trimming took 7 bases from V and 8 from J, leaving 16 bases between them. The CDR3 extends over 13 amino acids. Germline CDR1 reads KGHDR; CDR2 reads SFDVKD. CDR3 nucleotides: TGTGCCACCAGCGCGGACAGTATGTACGGCTACACCTTC. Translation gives CATSADSMYGYTF.

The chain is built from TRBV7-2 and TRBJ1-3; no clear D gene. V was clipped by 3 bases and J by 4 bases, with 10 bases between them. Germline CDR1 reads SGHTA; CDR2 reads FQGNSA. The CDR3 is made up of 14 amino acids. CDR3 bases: TGTGCCAGCAGCTTGGGCAACAGAGGAAACACCATATATTTT. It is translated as CASSLGNRGNTIYF.